The clone carrying this T cell receptor (beta chain) was detected a few times. The antigen is undetermined. This sample is part of a study of T cell repertoires in cytomegalovirus infection. Study details: Both a matching HLA type and CMV infection were indicated by public TCR beta signatures.

A single record per CDR3 protein comes from TCRdb applying MiXCR to the reads. Of fewer than 400,000 distinct CDR3 sequences in the sample, around a sixth were seen once. Findings and limits, study-wide: Using cumulative public TCR beta family frequency, the authors identified those who carried CMV together with the relevant HLA.

CDR3 length: 14 residues. CDR1 and CDR2 from the germline V gene are ENHRY and SYGVKD. V was pared by 7 bases and J by 4 bases, with 9 bases of the junction left unmatched. The receptor was isolated from a human donor in good health (CMV status not recorded). Some clones in this sample may be carry-over from other donors' samples. The V call is TRBV10-3, the J call TRBJ2-7; 8 bases fit TRBD1. Material for sequencing was PBMCs. CDR3 amino acids: CAITSGQDKYEQYF. Here the CDR3 DNA reads TGTGCCATCACTTCGGGACAGGATAAATACGAGCAGTACTTC.